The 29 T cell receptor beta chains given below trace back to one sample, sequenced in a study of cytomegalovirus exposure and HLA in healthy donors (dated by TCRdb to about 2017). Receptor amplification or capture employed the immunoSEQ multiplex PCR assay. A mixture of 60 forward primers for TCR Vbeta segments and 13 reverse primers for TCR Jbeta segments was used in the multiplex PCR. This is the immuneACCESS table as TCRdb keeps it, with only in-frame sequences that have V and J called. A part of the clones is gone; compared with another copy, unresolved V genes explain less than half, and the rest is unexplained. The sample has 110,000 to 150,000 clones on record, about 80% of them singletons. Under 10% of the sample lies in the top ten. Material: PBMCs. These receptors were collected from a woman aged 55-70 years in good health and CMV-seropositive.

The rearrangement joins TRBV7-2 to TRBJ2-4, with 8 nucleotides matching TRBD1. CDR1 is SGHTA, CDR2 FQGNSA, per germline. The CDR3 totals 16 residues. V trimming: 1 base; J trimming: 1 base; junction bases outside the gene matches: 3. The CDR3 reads CASSLVSGGAKNIQYF. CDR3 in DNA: TGTGCCAGCAGCTTAGTCTCAGGGGGCGCCAAAAACATTCAGTACTTC.

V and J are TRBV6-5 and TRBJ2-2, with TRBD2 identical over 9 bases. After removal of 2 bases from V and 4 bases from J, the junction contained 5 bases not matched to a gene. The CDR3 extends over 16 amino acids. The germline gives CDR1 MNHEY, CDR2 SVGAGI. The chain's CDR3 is CASSYGGRAGTGELFF. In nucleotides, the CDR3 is TGTGCCAGCAGTTACGGCGGGAGGGCTGGCACCGGGGAGCTGTTTTTT.

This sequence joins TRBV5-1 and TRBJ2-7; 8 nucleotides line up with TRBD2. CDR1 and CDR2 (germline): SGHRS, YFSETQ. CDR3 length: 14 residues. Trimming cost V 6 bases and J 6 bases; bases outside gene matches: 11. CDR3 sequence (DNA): TGCGCCAGCACTGAGCCCCGGGGGGGAGGCGAGCAGTACTTC. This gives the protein CASTEPRGGGEQYF.

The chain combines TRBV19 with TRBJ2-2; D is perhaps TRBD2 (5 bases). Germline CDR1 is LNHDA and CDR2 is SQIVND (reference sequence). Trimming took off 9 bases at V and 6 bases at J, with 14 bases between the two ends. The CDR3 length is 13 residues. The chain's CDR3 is CASHLGVSGELFF. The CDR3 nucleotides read TGTGCCAGCCACCTCGGGGTGTCCGGGGAGCTGTTTTTT.

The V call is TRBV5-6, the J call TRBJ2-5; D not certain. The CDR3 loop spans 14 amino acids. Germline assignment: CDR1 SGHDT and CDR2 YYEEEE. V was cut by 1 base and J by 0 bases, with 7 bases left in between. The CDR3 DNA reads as TGTGCCAGCAGCTTGAGCGAACACCAAGAGACCCAGTACTTC. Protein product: CASSLSEHQETQYF.

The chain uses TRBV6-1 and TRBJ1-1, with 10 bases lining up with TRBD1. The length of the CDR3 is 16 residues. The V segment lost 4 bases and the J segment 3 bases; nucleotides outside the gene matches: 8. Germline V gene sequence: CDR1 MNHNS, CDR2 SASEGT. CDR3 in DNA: TGTGCCAGCAGTGTAGCCGGGACAGGGGAGTACACTGAAGCTTTCTTT. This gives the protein CASSVAGTGEYTEAFF.

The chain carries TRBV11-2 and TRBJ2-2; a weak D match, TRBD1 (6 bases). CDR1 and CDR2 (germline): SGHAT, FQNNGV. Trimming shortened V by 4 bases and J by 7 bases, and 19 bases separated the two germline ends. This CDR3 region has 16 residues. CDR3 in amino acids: CASSSSRDTAGGELFF. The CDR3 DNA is TGTGCCAGCAGCTCGAGCCGGGACACGGCGGGCGGGGAGCTGTTTTTT.

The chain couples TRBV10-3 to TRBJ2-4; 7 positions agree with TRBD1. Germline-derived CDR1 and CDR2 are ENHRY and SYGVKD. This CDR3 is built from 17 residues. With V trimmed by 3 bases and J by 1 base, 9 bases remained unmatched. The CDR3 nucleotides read TGTGCCATCAGTGAAAGGGAAGGGGGCAATGCCAAAAACATTCAGTACTTC. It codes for CAISEREGGNAKNIQYF.

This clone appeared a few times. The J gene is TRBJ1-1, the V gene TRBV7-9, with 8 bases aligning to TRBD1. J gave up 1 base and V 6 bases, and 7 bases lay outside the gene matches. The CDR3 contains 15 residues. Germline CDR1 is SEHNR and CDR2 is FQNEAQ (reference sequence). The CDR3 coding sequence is TGTGCCAGCAGGACACCGGGGACAGGGAACACTGAAGCTTTCTTT. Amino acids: CASRTPGTGNTEAFF.

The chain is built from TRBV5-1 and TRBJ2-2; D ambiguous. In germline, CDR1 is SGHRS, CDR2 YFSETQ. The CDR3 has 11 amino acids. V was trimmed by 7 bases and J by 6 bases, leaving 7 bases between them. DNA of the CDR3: TGCGCCAGCCGAGAGGCCGGGGAGCTGTTTTTT. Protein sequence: CASREAGELFF.

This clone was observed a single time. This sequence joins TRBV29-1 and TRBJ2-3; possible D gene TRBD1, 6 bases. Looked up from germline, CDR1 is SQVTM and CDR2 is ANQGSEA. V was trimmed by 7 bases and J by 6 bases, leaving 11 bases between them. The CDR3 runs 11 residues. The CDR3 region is CSGGQRDTQYF. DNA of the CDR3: TGCAGCGGTGGACAGAGGGATACGCAGTATTTT.

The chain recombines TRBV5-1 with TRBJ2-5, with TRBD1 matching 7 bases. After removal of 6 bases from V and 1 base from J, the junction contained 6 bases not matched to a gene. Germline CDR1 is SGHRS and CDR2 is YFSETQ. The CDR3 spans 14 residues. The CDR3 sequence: CASNYRGGQETQYF. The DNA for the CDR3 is TGCGCCAGCAACTACAGGGGTGGCCAAGAGACCCAGTACTTC.

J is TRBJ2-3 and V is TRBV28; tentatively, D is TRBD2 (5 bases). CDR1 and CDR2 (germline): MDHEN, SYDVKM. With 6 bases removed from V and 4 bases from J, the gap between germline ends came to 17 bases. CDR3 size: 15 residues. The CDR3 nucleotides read TGTGCCAGCAGAAACCGACCGAATAGCGCAGATACGCAGTATTTT. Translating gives CASRNRPNSADTQYF.

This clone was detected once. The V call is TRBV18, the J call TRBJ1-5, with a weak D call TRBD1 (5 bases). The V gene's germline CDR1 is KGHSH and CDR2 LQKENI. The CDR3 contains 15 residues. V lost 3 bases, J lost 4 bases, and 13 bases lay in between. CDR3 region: CASSPRGLWNQPQHF. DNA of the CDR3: TGTGCCAGCTCACCGCGGGGCTTGTGGAATCAGCCCCAGCATTTT.

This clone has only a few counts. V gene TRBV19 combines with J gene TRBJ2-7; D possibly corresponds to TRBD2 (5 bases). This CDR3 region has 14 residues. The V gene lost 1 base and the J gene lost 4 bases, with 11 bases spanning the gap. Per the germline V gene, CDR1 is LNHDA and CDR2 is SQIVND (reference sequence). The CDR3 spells CASSIGAGRYEQYF. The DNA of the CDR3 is TGTGCCAGTAGTATAGGCGCGGGCCGTTACGAGCAGTACTTC. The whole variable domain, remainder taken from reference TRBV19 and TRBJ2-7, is DGGITQSPKYLFRKEGQNVTLSCEQNLNHDAMYWYRQDPGQGLRLIYYSQIVNDFQKGDIAEGYSVSREKKESFPLTVTSAQKNPTAFYLCASSIGAGRYEQYFGPGTRLTVT.

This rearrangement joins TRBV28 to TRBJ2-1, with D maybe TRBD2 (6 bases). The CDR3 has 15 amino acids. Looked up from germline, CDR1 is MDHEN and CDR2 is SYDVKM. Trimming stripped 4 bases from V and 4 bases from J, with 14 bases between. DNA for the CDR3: TGTGCCAGCAGTTCGACCGCGGGACCTTACAATGAGCAGTTCTTC. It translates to CASSSTAGPYNEQFF.

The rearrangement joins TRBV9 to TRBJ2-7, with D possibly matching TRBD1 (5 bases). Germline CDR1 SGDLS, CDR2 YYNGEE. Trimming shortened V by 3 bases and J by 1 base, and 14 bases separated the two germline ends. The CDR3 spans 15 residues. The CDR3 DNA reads TGTGCCAGCAGCGCCTCAGGGTACGGATCCTACGAGCAGTACTTC. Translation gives CASSASGYGSYEQYF.

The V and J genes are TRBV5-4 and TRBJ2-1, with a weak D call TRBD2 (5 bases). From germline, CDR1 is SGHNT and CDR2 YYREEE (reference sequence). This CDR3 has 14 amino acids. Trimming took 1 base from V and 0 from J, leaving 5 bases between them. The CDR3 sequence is CASSLRGSYNEQFF. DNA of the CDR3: TGTGCCAGCAGCTTGCGGGGCTCCTACAATGAGCAGTTCTTC.

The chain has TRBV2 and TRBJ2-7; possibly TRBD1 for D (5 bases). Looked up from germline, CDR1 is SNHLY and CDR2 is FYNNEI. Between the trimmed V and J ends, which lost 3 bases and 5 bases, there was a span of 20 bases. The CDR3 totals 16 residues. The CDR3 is CASSDQGQFTLHEQYF. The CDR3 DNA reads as TGTGCCAGCAGTGACCAGGGTCAGTTTACTCTACACGAGCAGTACTTC.

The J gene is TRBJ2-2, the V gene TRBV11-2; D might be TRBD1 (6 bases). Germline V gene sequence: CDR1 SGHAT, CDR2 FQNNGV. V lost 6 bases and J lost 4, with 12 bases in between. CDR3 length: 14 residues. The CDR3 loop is CASRNRVGTGELFF. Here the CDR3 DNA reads TGTGCCAGCAGAAACAGGGTGGGCACCGGGGAGCTGTTTTTT.

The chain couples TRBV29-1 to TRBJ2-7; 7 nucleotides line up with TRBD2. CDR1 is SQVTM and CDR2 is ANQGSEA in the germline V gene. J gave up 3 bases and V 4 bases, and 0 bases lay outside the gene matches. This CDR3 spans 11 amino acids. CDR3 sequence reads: CSVAGGYEQYF. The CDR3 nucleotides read TGCAGCGTTGCGGGGGGCTACGAGCAGTACTTC.

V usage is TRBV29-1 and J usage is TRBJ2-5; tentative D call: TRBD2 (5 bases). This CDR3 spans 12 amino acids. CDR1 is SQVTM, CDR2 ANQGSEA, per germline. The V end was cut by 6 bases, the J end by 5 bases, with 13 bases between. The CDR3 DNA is TGCAGCGTGAGCCGGGATTTGGAGACCCAGTACTTC. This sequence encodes CSVSRDLETQYF. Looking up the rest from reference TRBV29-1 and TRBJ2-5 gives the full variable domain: SAVISQKPSRDICQRGTSLTIQCQVDSQVTMMFWYRQQPGQSLTLIATANQGSEATYESGFVIDKFPISRPNLTFSTLTVSNMSPEDSSIYLCSVSRDLETQYFGPGTRLLVL.

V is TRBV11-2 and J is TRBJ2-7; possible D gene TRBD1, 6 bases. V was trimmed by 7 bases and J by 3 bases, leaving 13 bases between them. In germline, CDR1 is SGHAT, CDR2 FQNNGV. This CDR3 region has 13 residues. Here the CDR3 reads CASIQDSLYEQYF. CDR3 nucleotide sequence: TGTGCCAGCATCCAGGACAGCCTCTACGAGCAGTACTTC.

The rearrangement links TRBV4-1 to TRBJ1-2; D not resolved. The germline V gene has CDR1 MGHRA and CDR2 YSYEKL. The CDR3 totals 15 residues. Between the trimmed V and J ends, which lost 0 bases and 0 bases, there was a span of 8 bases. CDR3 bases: TGCGCCAGCAGCCAAGATTTAAGCCCTAACTATGGCTACACCTTC. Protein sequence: CASSQDLSPNYGYTF.

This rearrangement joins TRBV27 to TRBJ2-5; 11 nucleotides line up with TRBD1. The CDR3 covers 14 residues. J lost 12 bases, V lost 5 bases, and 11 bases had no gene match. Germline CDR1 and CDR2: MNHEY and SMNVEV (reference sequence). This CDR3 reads CASSHRDRGTEEYF. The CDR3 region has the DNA TGTGCCAGCAGTCACCGGGACAGGGGGACCGAGGAGTACTTC.

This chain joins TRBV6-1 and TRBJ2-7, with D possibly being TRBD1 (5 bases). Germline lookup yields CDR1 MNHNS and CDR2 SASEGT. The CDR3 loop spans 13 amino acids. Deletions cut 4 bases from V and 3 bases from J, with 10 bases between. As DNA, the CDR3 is TGTGCCAGCAGTGCAGGGCGGATCTACGAGCAGTACTTC. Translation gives CASSAGRIYEQYF.

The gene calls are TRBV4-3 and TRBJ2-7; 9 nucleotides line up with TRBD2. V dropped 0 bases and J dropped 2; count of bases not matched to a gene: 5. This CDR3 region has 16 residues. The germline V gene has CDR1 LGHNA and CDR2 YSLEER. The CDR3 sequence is CASSQDRAGGPYEQYF. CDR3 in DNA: TGCGCCAGCAGCCAAGATCGTGCGGGAGGGCCCTACGAGCAGTACTTC.

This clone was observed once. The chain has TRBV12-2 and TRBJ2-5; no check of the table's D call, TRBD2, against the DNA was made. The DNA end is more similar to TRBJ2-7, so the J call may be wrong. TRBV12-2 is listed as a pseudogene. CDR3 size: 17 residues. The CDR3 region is CASRPRAASRYPYEQYF. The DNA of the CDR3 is TGTGCAAGTCGCCCCCGAGCGGCTAGCCGATACCCCTACGAGCAGTACTTC.

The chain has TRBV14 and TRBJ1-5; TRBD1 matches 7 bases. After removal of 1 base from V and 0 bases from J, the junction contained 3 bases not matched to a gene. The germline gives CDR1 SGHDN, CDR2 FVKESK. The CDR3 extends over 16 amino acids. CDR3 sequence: CASSQAGGNSNQPQHF. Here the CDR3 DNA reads TGTGCCAGCAGCCAAGCAGGGGGGAATAGCAATCAGCCCCAGCATTTT.